The 24 T cell receptor beta chains below were found in one sample sequenced in a study of cytomegalovirus exposure and HLA in healthy donors. TCRdb's table, derived via immunoSEQ multiplex PCR, lists solely in-frame clones and lacks some. The table records roughly 60,000 clones, approximately 96% of them present only once. Sequencing used PBMCs. The receptors shown here come from a man between 18 and 29 years old in good health and CMV-seronegative.

The gene calls are TRBV10-3 and TRBJ2-7; 12 nucleotides agree with TRBD2. The CDR3 loop spans 13 amino acids. The V gene's germline CDR1 is ENHRY and CDR2 SYGVKD. The V gene end was trimmed by 9 bases and the J gene end by 3 bases; junction bases not matched to a gene: 3. CDR3 residues: CAIRLAGDYEQYF. CDR3 in DNA: TGTGCCATTCGACTAGCGGGGGACTACGAGCAGTACTTC.

This chain links TRBV6-6 with TRBJ1-5; the D is unclear. The CDR3 is 14 residues long. V lost 6 bases and J lost 3, with 12 bases in between. The germline V gene encodes CDR1 MNHNY and CDR2 SVGAGI (reference sequence). CDR3 DNA: TGTGCCAGCAGGGTGGCAGGATCCAATCAGCCCCAGCATTTT. This encodes CASRVAGSNQPQHF.

This sequence joins TRBV6-4 and TRBJ2-3; the match to TRBD2 covers 8 bases. J lost 6 bases, V lost 0 bases, and 11 bases had no gene match. CDR1 and CDR2 from the germline V gene are MRHNA and SNTAGT. CDR3 size: 17 residues. CDR3 DNA: TGTGCCAGCAGTGACTCTGACTCTTCGGGAGGGCCCGATACGCAGTATTTT. Its protein product is CASSDSDSSGGPDTQYF.

The chain joins TRBV4-3 to TRBJ2-1; TRBD2 matches 8 bases. J was trimmed by 4 bases and V by 4 bases; bases with no gene match: 9. Germline CDR1 reads LGHNA; CDR2 reads YSLEER. The CDR3 consists of 16 residues. The DNA for the CDR3 is TGCGCCAGCAGCCCCCAAGCGGGAGTAGCGTACAATGAGCAGTTCTTC. Protein: CASSPQAGVAYNEQFF.

This clone was found a few times. V usage is TRBV6-4 and J usage is TRBJ1-1; 7 bases fit TRBD1. The CDR3 covers 14 residues. The V gene end was trimmed by 5 bases and the J gene end by 1 base; junction bases not matched to a gene: 4. Germline assignment: CDR1 MRHNA and CDR2 SNTAGT. The CDR3 nucleotides are TGTGCCAGCAGTTCCGGGACAGAGAACACTGAAGCTTTCTTT. Residues: CASSSGTENTEAFF.

V and J are TRBV2 and TRBJ1-3; D call uncertain. V was clipped by 5 bases and J by 0 bases, with 11 bases between them. CDR3 length: 15 residues. CDR1 and CDR2 (germline): SNHLY, FYNNEI. Written as DNA, the CDR3 is TGTGCCAGCAGTTGGCAGGCCTACTCTGGAAACACCATATATTTT. Translating it yields CASSWQAYSGNTIYF.

The V gene is TRBV7-9, the J gene TRBJ2-7; 10 nucleotides agree with TRBD1. Per the germline V gene, CDR1 is SEHNR and CDR2 is FQNEAQ (reference sequence). There are 16 residues in the CDR3. V lost 5 bases to trimming and J lost 4 bases; unmatched junction nucleotides: 11. CDR3 region: CASSGGTGVAPYEQYF. CDR3 in DNA: TGTGCCAGCAGCGGGGGGACAGGGGTTGCACCATACGAGCAGTACTTC.

The chain recombines TRBV5-8 with TRBJ2-3; a possible D gene is TRBD1 (6 bases). The CDR3 is 13 amino acids. Trimming shortened V by 6 bases and J by 4 bases, and 12 bases separated the two germline ends. Germline CDR1 and CDR2: SGHTS and YDEGEE. CDR3 protein: CASNQNRADTQYF. The CDR3 bases are TGTGCCAGCAACCAAAACAGGGCAGATACGCAGTATTTT.

The CDR3, as DNA: TGTGCCAGCAGTGAGCCCCGGGACATCTACCGGAGGTACTACAATGAGCAGTTCTTC. It yields the protein CASSEPRDIYRRYYNEQFF. V and J are TRBV6-1 and TRBJ2-1; D is perhaps TRBD1 (6 bases). V was pared by 3 bases and J by 3 bases, with 24 bases between. The CDR3 sequence is 19 residues long. Germline CDR1 reads MNHNS; CDR2 reads SASEGT.

The chain joins TRBV6-1 to TRBJ2-5; 8 bases are shared with TRBD2. Germline V CDR1 and CDR2: MNHNS, SASEGT. Trimming took 7 bases from V and 5 from J; bases not matched to a gene: 6. The CDR3 is made up of 13 amino acids. The CDR3 bases are TGTGCCAGCAAGCTAAGCGGGGGTGAGACCCAGTACTTC. This codes for CASKLSGGETQYF.

The CDR3 DNA is TGTGCCAGCAGCACGACGGAGGGGCTTAACTATGGCTACACCTTC. It specifies CASSTTEGLNYGYTF. The V and J genes are TRBV7-9 and TRBJ1-2; weak D call: TRBD1 (5 bases). Trimming stripped 5 bases from V and 1 base from J, with 14 bases between. Germline CDR1 SEHNR, CDR2 FQNEAQ (reference sequence). This CDR3 spans 15 amino acids.

V is TRBV7-8 and J is TRBJ2-1, with D uncertain. V lost 5 bases and J 0 bases, leaving 11 bases between the germline ends. Germline CDR1 SGHVS, CDR2 FQNEAQ. CDR3 length: 15 residues. The CDR3 is CASSRAGTSYNEQFF. The CDR3 nucleotides read TGTGCCAGCAGCCGAGCAGGAACCTCCTACAATGAGCAGTTCTTC.

The gene calls are TRBV28 and TRBJ2-7, with unresolved D. Looked up from germline, CDR1 is MDHEN and CDR2 is SYDVKM. The CDR3 is 14 residues long. V was pared by 8 bases and J by 1 base, with 15 bases between. CDR3 region: CASQFPGASYEQYF. As DNA, the CDR3 is TGTGCCAGCCAGTTTCCTGGAGCGTCCTACGAGCAGTACTTC.

A few counts support this clone. The rearrangement uses TRBV6-1 and TRBJ2-7, with 10 positions matching TRBD2. Germline assignment: CDR1 MNHNS and CDR2 SASEGT. This CDR3 spans 15 amino acids. Trimming took 2 bases from V and 0 from J; bases not matched to a gene: 1. In DNA, the CDR3 is TGTGCCAGCAGTGAAAGACTAGCGGGCTCCTACGAGCAGTACTTC. Its protein product is CASSERLAGSYEQYF.

The rearrangement uses TRBV5-1 and TRBJ2-6; 8 positions match TRBD1. V was clipped by 4 bases and J by 0 bases; unmatched bases: 12. Germline loops: CDR1 SGHRS, CDR2 YFSETQ. This CDR3 has 19 amino acids. This CDR3 reads CASSLVLRTGISGANVLTF. The CDR3 DNA follows: TGCGCCAGCAGCCTGGTTCTCCGGACAGGGATCTCTGGGGCCAACGTCCTGACTTTC.

V gene TRBV6-5 combines with J gene TRBJ2-3; no firm D call. Trimming cost V 2 bases and J 5 bases, with 8 bases left between them. The CDR3 length is 13 residues. Germline values: CDR1 MNHEY, CDR2 SVGAGI. The chain's CDR3 is CASSYTARDTQYF. The CDR3 DNA sequence: TGTGCCAGCAGTTACACCGCTAGAGATACGCAGTATTTT.

This rearrangement joins TRBV4-1 to TRBJ1-2; maybe TRBD1 (6 bases). The germline V and J ends were trimmed by 4 bases and 2 bases, with 17 bases remaining between them. Germline values: CDR1 MGHRA, CDR2 YSYEKL. The CDR3 length is 16 residues. The CDR3 reads CASSPLQGNINYGYTF. DNA for the CDR3: TGCGCCAGCAGCCCACTTCAGGGGAACATAAACTATGGCTACACCTTC.

V is TRBV5-1 and J is TRBJ2-5; maybe TRBD1 (5 bases). The V end was cut by 4 bases, the J end by 3 bases, with 19 bases between. CDR1 and CDR2 (germline): SGHRS, YFSETQ. CDR3 length equals 16 residues. CDR3 nucleotide sequence: TGCGCCAGCAGCCAAGGTTTTGGGCAGGGAAAAGAGACCCAGTACTTC. Protein sequence: CASSQGFGQGKETQYF.

This chain uses TRBV6-1 with TRBJ1-5, with 8 nucleotides matching TRBD1. The CDR3 runs 14 residues. J gave up 5 bases and V 6 bases, and 6 bases lay outside the gene matches. The germline V gene encodes CDR1 MNHNS and CDR2 SASEGT. The CDR3: CASRPQGDDQPQHF. The DNA for the CDR3 is TGTGCCAGCAGACCACAGGGGGATGATCAGCCCCAGCATTTT.

CDR3 DNA sequence: TGTGCTACCCAGGGTACGAACACCGGGGAGCTGTTTTTT. Translated: CATQGTNTGELFF. The genes are TRBV28 and TRBJ2-2, with D maybe TRBD1 (5 bases). Germline CDR1 is MDHEN and CDR2 is SYDVKM. CDR3 size: 13 residues. The complete variable domain, with remaining parts taken from reference TRBV28 and TRBJ2-2, reads DVKVTQSSRYLVKRTGEKVFLECVQDMDHENMFWYRQDPGLGLRLIYFSYDVKMKEKGDIPEGYSVSREKKERFSLILESASTNQTSMYLCATQGTNTGELFFGEGSRLTVL.

This chain connects TRBV11-2 to TRBJ1-5, with a weak D call TRBD1 (5 bases). The ends were cut back, 4 bases at V and 6 bases at J, with 19 bases in the middle. CDR3 length: 16 amino acids. Per germline, CDR1 SGHAT and CDR2 FQNNGV. The CDR3 region has the DNA TGTGCCAGCAGCTCCATACGGGGGAATAGTAGTCAGCCCCAGCATTTT. This sequence encodes CASSSIRGNSSQPQHF.

For the CDR3, the DNA is TGTGCCAGCAGTTACTCTACCCCGACTAGTACATATGAGCAGTTCTTC. Its translation is CASSYSTPTSTYEQFF. V is TRBV6-5 and J is TRBJ2-1; a possible D gene is TRBD2 (6 bases). Trimming took 0 bases from V and 8 from J, leaving 17 bases between them. Germline V CDR1 and CDR2: MNHEY, SVGAGI. This CDR3 contains 16 residues.

This chain uses TRBV7-9 with TRBJ2-3, with D unclear. The ends were cut back, 6 bases at V and 4 bases at J, with 17 bases in the middle. Looked up from germline, CDR1 is SEHNR and CDR2 is FQNEAQ (reference sequence). The CDR3 has 15 residues. The CDR3, as DNA: TGTGCCAGCAGTCCTATCGCCGCTAGTGCAGATACGCAGTATTTT. Amino acids: CASSPIAASADTQYF.

This clone has a single count. The chain couples TRBV4-3 to TRBJ2-2; 9 bases align to TRBD1. CDR3 length: 17 residues. The V and J ends lost 5 bases and 5 bases, in that order; junction bases with no gene match: 12. Germline CDR1 is LGHNA and CDR2 is YSLEER. For the CDR3, the DNA is TGCGCCAGCAGCGGGGGCGTGACCGGGACAGGGACCGGGGAGCTGTTTTTT. It specifies CASSGGVTGTGTGELFF.